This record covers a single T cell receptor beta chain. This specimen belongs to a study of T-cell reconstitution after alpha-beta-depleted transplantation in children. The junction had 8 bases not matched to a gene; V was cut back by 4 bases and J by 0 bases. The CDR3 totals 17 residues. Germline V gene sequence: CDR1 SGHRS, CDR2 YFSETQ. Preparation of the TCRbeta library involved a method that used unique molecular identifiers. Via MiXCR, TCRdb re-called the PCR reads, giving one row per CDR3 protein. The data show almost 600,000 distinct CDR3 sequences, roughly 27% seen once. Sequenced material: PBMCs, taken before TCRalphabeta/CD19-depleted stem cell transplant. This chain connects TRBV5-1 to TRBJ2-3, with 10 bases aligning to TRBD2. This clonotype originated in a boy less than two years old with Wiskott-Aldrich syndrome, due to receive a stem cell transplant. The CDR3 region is CASSPGLAPTSTDTQYF. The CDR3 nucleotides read TGCGCCAGCAGCCCGGGACTAGCGCCTACTAGCACAGATACGCAGTATTTT.